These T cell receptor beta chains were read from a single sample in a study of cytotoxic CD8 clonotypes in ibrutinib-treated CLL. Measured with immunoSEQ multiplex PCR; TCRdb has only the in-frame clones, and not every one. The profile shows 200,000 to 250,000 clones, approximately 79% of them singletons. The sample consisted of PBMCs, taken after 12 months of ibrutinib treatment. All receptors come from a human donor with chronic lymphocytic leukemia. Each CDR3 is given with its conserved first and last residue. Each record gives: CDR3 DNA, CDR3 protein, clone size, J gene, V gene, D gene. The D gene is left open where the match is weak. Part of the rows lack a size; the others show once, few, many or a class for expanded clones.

DNA: TGTGCCAGTAATATAGCGGGAAGCACAGATACGCAGTATTTT; CDR3: CASNIAGSTDTQYF; size: .; J: TRBJ2-3; V: TRBV19; D: TRBD2
DNA: TGTGCCAGCACGTTTGGGGGGGAGGGGGAGACCCAGTACTTC; CDR3: CASTFGGEGETQYF; size: .; J: TRBJ2-5; V: TRBV6-1; D: TRBD2
DNA: TGTGCCAGCAGTCCTTCGGGACAGGGGATCGCAGATACGCAGTATTTT; CDR3: CASSPSGQGIADTQYF; size: .; J: TRBJ2-3; V: TRBV25-1; D: TRBD1
DNA: TGTGCCAGCAGTAGAAAACATATAGCAGGGTCCGGGGCCAACGTCCTGACTTTC; CDR3: CASSRKHIAGSGANVLTF; size: .; J: TRBJ2-6; V: TRBV27; D: .
DNA: TGTGCCACCAGCAGAGATTGGGACAGGAGCTCCTACGAGCAGTACTTC; CDR3: CATSRDWDRSSYEQYF; size: .; J: TRBJ2-7; V: TRBV15; D: TRBD1
DNA: TGTGCCAGCACGGGGACAGGGGGGCCTGAGACCCAGTACTTC; CDR3: CASTGTGGPETQYF; size: .; J: TRBJ2-5; V: TRBV2; D: TRBD1
DNA: TGTGCCATCAGTGACAGGGGCTCCTACGAGCAGTACTTC; CDR3: CAISDRGSYEQYF; size: few; J: TRBJ2-7; V: TRBV10-3; D: .
DNA: TGTGCCATCGGTGCCTATGGCTACACCTTC; CDR3: CAIGAYGYTF; size: .; J: TRBJ1-2; V: TRBV10-3; D: .
DNA: TGTGCCAGCAGTTACTCGGCCTTGTACCAAGAGACCCAGTACTTC; CDR3: CASSYSALYQETQYF; size: .; J: TRBJ2-5; V: TRBV6-5; D: .
DNA: TGTGCCAGCGTCGGAGCGGGGGGATACACAGATACGCAGTATTTT; CDR3: CASVGAGGYTDTQYF; size: once; J: TRBJ2-3; V: TRBV2; D: TRBD2
DNA: TGTGCCAGCAGCTTAGGAGGTTCGGGCAGGGACGACTATGGCTACACCTTC; CDR3: CASSLGGSGRDDYGYTF; size: .; J: TRBJ1-2; V: TRBV7-9; D: .
DNA: TGTGCCTGGAGTGTCGAGGGGGGTCCGCAAGAGACCCAGTACTTC; CDR3: CAWSVEGGPQETQYF; size: once; J: TRBJ2-5; V: TRBV30; D: .
DNA: TGTGCCAGCAGTTTAAGGGGAGGCTCCTACAATGAGCAGTTCTTC; CDR3: CASSLRGGSYNEQFF; size: .; J: TRBJ2-1; V: TRBV27; D: .
DNA: TGTGCCATCAGTGAGTCCGTGACTAGCGGGGGGGTCAAGAATACGCAGTATTTT; CDR3: CAISESVTSGGVKNTQYF; size: .; J: TRBJ2-3; V: TRBV10-3; D: TRBD2
DNA: TGCGCCAGCAGCACGCGGACAGGGAATGAAAAACTGTTTTTT; CDR3: CASSTRTGNEKLFF; size: few; J: TRBJ1-4; V: TRBV5-1; D: TRBD1
DNA: TGTGCCAGCAGCCCCTTTAGACAAGGCCCGACCGGTAACTATGGCTACACCTTC; CDR3: CASSPFRQGPTGNYGYTF; size: .; J: TRBJ1-2; V: TRBV7-8; D: .
DNA: TGTGCCAGCAGTGAAGCAACCCTTGCCGTTGGCTACACCTTC; CDR3: CASSEATLAVGYTF; size: few; J: TRBJ1-2; V: TRBV2; D: .
DNA: TGTGCCAGTACTCCGGGACAAGCTCAGCCCCAGCATTTT; CDR3: CASTPGQAQPQHF; size: few; J: TRBJ1-5; V: TRBV19; D: .
DNA: TGTGCCAGCAGTGAACCCGCAGACTCAGGGGAGCATGGCTACACCTTC; CDR3: CASSEPADSGEHGYTF; size: .; J: TRBJ1-2; V: TRBV6-1; D: .
DNA: TGTGCCAGCAGCCCCGGGACGGACTATGGCTACACCTTC; CDR3: CASSPGTDYGYTF; size: .; J: TRBJ1-2; V: TRBV11-1; D: .
DNA: TGTGCCAGCAGTCTTCCGGGACTAGGATACATTCAGTACTTC; CDR3: CASSLPGLGYIQYF; size: .; J: TRBJ2-4; V: TRBV6-5; D: TRBD2
DNA: TGTGCCAGCTCTCAGGGACAAGATGAAAAACTGTTTTTT; CDR3: CASSQGQDEKLFF; size: .; J: TRBJ1-4; V: TRBV18; D: .
DNA: TGTGCCAGCAGCTTGACGGCAGGCGCTGGCGAGCAGTACTTC; CDR3: CASSLTAGAGEQYF; size: .; J: TRBJ2-7; V: TRBV5-4; D: .
DNA: TGTGCCAGCAGTGACGGGACAGCGTATGGCTACACCTTC; CDR3: CASSDGTAYGYTF; size: few; J: TRBJ1-2; V: TRBV25-1; D: TRBD1
DNA: TGCGCCAGCAGCCAATTAGGACTGAGCTTCAATGAGCAGTTCTTC; CDR3: CASSQLGLSFNEQFF; size: .; J: TRBJ2-1; V: TRBV4-1; D: .
DNA: TGTGCCAGCAGTCCTGGACAGGGGATTCAGTACTTC; CDR3: CASSPGQGIQYF; size: .; J: TRBJ2-4; V: TRBV2; D: TRBD1
DNA: TGCGCCAGCAGCCCACAGGATTCTAGCACAGATACGCAGTATTTT; CDR3: CASSPQDSSTDTQYF; size: .; J: TRBJ2-3; V: TRBV5-1; D: .